This entry features one TCR beta chain sequence. What it binds is not known. The data are from a study of CD8+ T cells in alopecia areata. Study-level findings and limits: Across lesional scalp, and particularly alopecia totalis/universalis, clonality surpassed that of normal scalp.

As to treatment: oral pan-JAK inhibitor, 5-10 mg twice daily. Patients with alopecia areata provided lesional scalp punch biopsies as well as peripheral blood. Separation by sorting yielded CD4+ and CD8+ T cells from PBMCs. cDNA prepared by RNA extraction and subsequent reverse transcription served as the template for sequencing. Assay: immunoSEQ multiplex PCR; the TCRdb copy retains only in-frame clones and omits some. The table shows 200,000 to 250,000 clones, with roughly 64% occurring only once. Germline V gene data show CDR1 as LNHDA and CDR2 as SQIVND (reference sequence). The CDR3 loop spans 13 amino acids. V dropped 3 bases and J dropped 1 base, with 7 bases sitting between them.

V is TRBV19 and J is TRBJ2-7; no firm D call. The starting material was CD4+ T cells sorted from blood, obtained at week 4, from a patient treated with tofacitinib. The sequence derives from a human donor with alopecia areata. The CDR3 reads CASSITVSYEQYF. The CDR3 DNA follows: TGTGCCAGTAGTATTACGGTTTCCTACGAGCAGTACTTC. The variable domain in full, with the rest retrieved from reference TRBV19 and TRBJ2-7, is DGGITQSPKYLFRKEGQNVTLSCEQNLNHDAMYWYRQDPGQGLRLIYYSQIVNDFQKGDIAEGYSVSREKKESFPLTVTSAQKNPTAFYLCASSITVSYEQYFGPGTRLTVT.